Described below is a single T cell receptor (beta chain) sequence and its context. The entry originates in a study of control samples from healthy donors and cancer patients. Sequenced by immunoSEQ multiplex PCR; TCRdb stores in-frame clones only, minus some. The sample carries under 200,000 clones, about 90% recorded once. The sequenced material came from blood. The clonotype comes from a woman aged 25 to 39 in good health.

The CDR3, as DNA: TGTGCCAGCAGCTTAGGCGGGAGGGCCACAGATACGCAGTATTTT. Translating gives CASSLGGRATDTQYF. The chain uses TRBV11-2 and TRBJ2-3, with TRBD2 matching over 9 bases. The CDR3 is 15 amino acids. J gave up 2 bases and V 1 base, and 1 base lay outside the gene matches. Germline assignment: CDR1 SGHAT and CDR2 FQNNGV.